The clone carrying this TCR beta chain came up many times. TCRdb re-analysed the 5' RACE reads in MiXCR, keeping a single row per CDR3 protein. Found here are a few hundred thousand distinct CDR3 sequences, about 10% of them singletons; the top ten hold about a fifth. This record belongs to a study of CD8 T cells in ankylosing spondylitis. Unmatched junction bases numbered 1, after V lost 2 bases and J lost 4 bases. The CDR3 is made up of 14 amino acids. CDR1 is SGHRS, CDR2 YFSETQ, per germline. This rearrangement joins TRBV5-1 to TRBJ2-3; 10 positions match TRBD1. The sequence was collected from a male donor with ankylosing spondylitis or in good health (not recorded which). Sequencing input: blood, either unsorted or a sorted T cell fraction (not recorded which). This chain's CDR3 is CASSFDRGPDTQYF. The CDR3 region has the DNA TGCGCCAGCAGCTTCGACAGGGGGCCAGATACGCAGTATTTT.